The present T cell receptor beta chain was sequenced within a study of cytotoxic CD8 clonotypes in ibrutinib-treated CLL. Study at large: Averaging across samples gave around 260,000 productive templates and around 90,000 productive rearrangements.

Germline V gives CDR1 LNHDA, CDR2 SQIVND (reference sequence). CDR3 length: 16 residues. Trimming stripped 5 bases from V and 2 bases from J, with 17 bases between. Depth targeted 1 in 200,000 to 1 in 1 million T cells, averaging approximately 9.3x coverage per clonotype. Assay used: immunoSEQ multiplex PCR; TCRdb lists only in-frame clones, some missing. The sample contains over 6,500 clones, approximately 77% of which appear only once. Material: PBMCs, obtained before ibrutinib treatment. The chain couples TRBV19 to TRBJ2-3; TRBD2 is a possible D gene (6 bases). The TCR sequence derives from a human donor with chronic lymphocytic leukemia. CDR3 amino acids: CASSAGSLSTTDTQYF. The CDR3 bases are TGTGCCAGTAGTGCGGGGTCTTTATCCACCACAGATACGCAGTATTTT.